This TCR beta chain was observed in a study of blood T cell repertoires in COVID-19. Overall study context: Acute and convalescent COVID-19 specimens originated in the United States, Italy and Spain. From T cells, B-cell-depleted T cells, or PBMCs came the material, which was cDNA or gDNA.

Source study methods: Reference gene primers were amplified, and this amplification served to estimate nucleated cell counts. Profiling relied on immunoSEQ multiplex PCR, and the TCRdb table lists in-frame clones only, not all of them. V and J calls and clone size are given by that table; D and trimming were obtained from the DNA. This sample carries about 44,000 clones, 88% of them seen once, and the ten largest clones take 1% to 1.5%. This CDR3 has 16 amino acids. V was clipped by 3 bases and J by 4 bases, with 18 bases between them. Germline lookup yields CDR1 MNHEY and CDR2 SMNVEV (reference sequence). A single count supports this clone.

The chain uses TRBV27 and TRBJ1-2; a weak D match, TRBD1 (5 bases). The source material was peripheral blood. The TCR was taken from a middle-aged woman with acute or convalescent COVID-19. The CDR3 protein is CASSFQGLGRAYGYTF. For the CDR3, the DNA is TGTGCCAGCAGTTTCCAGGGACTCGGGCGCGCCTATGGCTACACCTTC.